Below, 27 T cell receptor beta chains from the same sample are listed, as sequenced in a study of OX40 agonist ivuxolimab in advanced cancers. Here immunoSEQ multiplex PCR was the method, and the copy in TCRdb shows in-frame clones only, minus some. Among 50,000 to 85,000 clones listed, 75% to 90% were seen once. This material consisted of CD4+ or CD8+ T cells sorted from blood, taken in a trial of the OX40 agonist ivuxolimab. The receptors come from an adult with an advanced solid tumor such as melanoma, head and neck, liver or kidney cancer.

This chain uses TRBV21-1 with TRBJ1-4; the table's D gene call, TRBD1, was not cross checked with the DNA. TRBV21-1 is a documented pseudogene. This CDR3 is 15 amino acids long. For the CDR3, the DNA is TGTGCCAGCAGCAAAGTTGACAGTTCTGGTGAAAAACTGTTTTTT. Its translation is CASSKVDSSGEKLFF.

The chain employs TRBV2 and TRBJ2-2; weak D call: TRBD1 (7 bases). From germline, CDR1 is SNHLY and CDR2 FYNNEI. V lost 6 bases to trimming and J lost 4 bases, with 15 bases between them. The length of the CDR3 is 15 residues. In nucleotides, the CDR3 is TGTGCCAGCAGCCTACAGGGGAGGACCACCGGGGAGCTGTTTTTT. It encodes CASSLQGRTTGELFF. The full variable domain, completed using reference TRBV2 and TRBJ2-2, is EPEVTQTPSHQVTQMGQEVILRCVPISNHLYFYWYRQILGQKVEFLVSFYNNEISEKSEIFDDQFSVERPDGSNFTLKIRSTKLEDSAMYFCASSLQGRTTGELFFGEGSRLTVL.

This chain links TRBV6-6 with TRBJ2-1; tentative D call: TRBD1 (5 bases). V was clipped by 2 bases and J by 4 bases, with 6 bases between them. The CDR3 is 13 amino acids. The germline gives CDR1 MNHNY, CDR2 SVGAGI (reference sequence). The CDR3 spells CASSYDSYNEQFF. Written as DNA, the CDR3 is TGTGCCAGCAGTTACGACAGTTACAATGAGCAGTTCTTC.

The J gene is TRBJ2-1, the V gene TRBV11-2; D possibly corresponds to TRBD1 (5 bases). The V end was cut by 4 bases, the J end by 9 bases, with 19 bases between. The CDR3 has 15 amino acids. Germline CDR1 is SGHAT and CDR2 is FQNNGV. The CDR3 coding sequence is TGTGCCAGCAGCTCAATGGGTGGCAGGGTAAGTGAGCAGTTCTTC. Protein sequence: CASSSMGGRVSEQFF.

This clone was recorded once. The chain carries TRBV18 and TRBJ2-7; 10 nucleotides line up with TRBD1. This CDR3 comprises 15 residues. J was trimmed by 4 bases and V by 3 bases; bases with no gene match: 6. Germline V gives CDR1 KGHSH, CDR2 LQKENI. This chain's CDR3 is CASSPRQGALYEQYF. Written as DNA, the CDR3 is TGTGCCAGCTCACCGCGACAGGGGGCTTTGTACGAGCAGTACTTC.

This clone was observed at least ten times. The CDR3 here is CATREGLSGPYEQYF. Here the CDR3 DNA reads TGCGCCACCAGAGAAGGTCTTAGCGGACCCTACGAGCAGTACTTC. The V call is TRBV10-1, the J call TRBJ2-7, with D maybe TRBD2 (6 bases). CDR3 length: 15 residues. CDR1 WNHNN and CDR2 SYGVQD come from the germline V gene (reference sequence). The germline V and J ends were trimmed by 10 bases and 2 bases, with 21 bases remaining between them.

V gene TRBV7-9 combines with J gene TRBJ1-6; possibly TRBD1 for D (5 bases). This CDR3 spans 15 amino acids. The V gene's germline CDR1 is SEHNR and CDR2 FQNEAQ (reference sequence). The V and J ends lost 1 base and 8 bases respectively, with 12 bases between them. CDR3 protein: CASSLGGDRYSPLHF. DNA of the CDR3: TGTGCCAGCAGCTTAGGGGGGGATCGTTATTCACCCCTCCACTTT.

This CDR3 reads CASSLEGNNSPLHF. CDR3 bases: TGTGCCAGCAGCTTAGAAGGGAACAATTCACCCCTCCACTTT. The chain links TRBV7-2 to TRBJ1-6; D gene ambiguous. The CDR3 consists of 14 residues. V dropped 1 base and J dropped 7 bases, with 8 bases sitting between them. Per the germline V gene, CDR1 is SGHTA and CDR2 is FQGNSA.

J is TRBJ2-7 and V is TRBV2; 9 positions match TRBD2. The CDR3 is 14 residues long. CDR1 and CDR2 (germline): SNHLY, FYNNEI. J gave up 3 bases and V 6 bases, and 6 bases lay outside the gene matches. As DNA, the CDR3 is TGTGCCAGCAGAGCCGGGACTAGCTACTACGAGCAGTACTTC. It is translated as CASRAGTSYYEQYF.

V usage is TRBV5-1 and J usage is TRBJ2-1, with TRBD2 matching 15 bases. CDR3 length: 15 residues. Looked up from germline, CDR1 is SGHRS and CDR2 is YFSETQ. V shed 3 bases, J shed 9 bases, and the junction held 4 bases outside the gene matches. The CDR3 region is CASSSGLAGGVEQFF. CDR3 nucleotides: TGCGCCAGCAGCTCGGGACTAGCGGGAGGTGTTGAGCAGTTCTTC.

About this clone itself: This sample includes further DNA sequences coding for the same CDR3. V and J are TRBV5-1 and TRBJ2-2; 8 nucleotides line up with TRBD1. CDR3 length equals 15 residues. V trimming: 2 bases; J trimming: 0 bases; junction bases outside the gene matches: 0. In germline, CDR1 is SGHRS, CDR2 YFSETQ. This CDR3 reads CASSLQGANTGELFF. The CDR3 DNA reads TGCGCCAGCAGCTTACAGGGGGCGAACACCGGGGAGCTGTTTTTT.

The V gene is TRBV19, the J gene TRBJ2-7; 7 nucleotides match TRBD1. J gave up 5 bases and V 5 bases, and 12 bases lay outside the gene matches. The CDR3 totals 15 residues. CDR1 and CDR2 from the germline V gene are LNHDA and SQIVND (reference sequence). The CDR3 loop is CASSRGQAYGDEQYF. For the CDR3, the DNA is TGTGCCAGTAGTCGAGGACAGGCCTACGGGGACGAGCAGTACTTC.

V is TRBV5-1 and J is TRBJ2-2; 8 bases are a match to TRBD1. Germline CDR1 reads SGHRS; CDR2 reads YFSETQ. V trimming: 2 bases; J trimming: 1 base; junction bases outside the gene matches: 10. There are 18 residues in the CDR3. The DNA of the CDR3 is TGCGCCAGCAGCTTCTACCAGGGGGCCCTACTGAACACCGGGGAGCTGTTTTTT. Encoded protein: CASSFYQGALLNTGELFF.

This clone was recorded a few times. This rearrangement joins TRBV4-1 to TRBJ1-5; D remains unclear. The CDR3 is made up of 14 amino acids. Germline CDR1 and CDR2: MGHRA and YSYEKL. The V end lost 0 bases, the J end lost 4 bases, and 7 bases lay between the germline ends. CDR3 bases: TGCGCCAGCAGCCAAGAAGGCTCAAATCAGCCCCAGCATTTT. This translates into CASSQEGSNQPQHF.

This rearrangement joins TRBV14 to TRBJ2-1; 7 bases fit TRBD2. V was pared by 1 base and J by 9 bases, with 3 bases of the junction left unmatched. The germline V gene has CDR1 SGHDN and CDR2 FVKESK. The CDR3 runs 13 residues. CDR3: CASSQVREAEQFF. CDR3 coding DNA: TGTGCCAGCAGCCAAGTACGGGAGGCTGAGCAGTTCTTC.

The chain combines TRBV19 with TRBJ1-2, with D maybe TRBD1 (6 bases). The CDR3 has 13 amino acids. The V gene's germline CDR1 is LNHDA and CDR2 SQIVND (reference sequence). V gave up 7 bases and J gave up 4 bases, with 13 bases separating them. The CDR3 sequence is CASTGVLAYGYTF. DNA of the CDR3: TGTGCCAGTACAGGGGTTCTGGCCTATGGCTACACCTTC.

The chain uses TRBV7-8 and TRBJ1-1, with TRBD1 matching 10 bases. This CDR3 has 18 residues. The junction had 13 bases not matched to a gene; V was cut back by 5 bases and J by 1 base. From germline, CDR1 is SGHVS and CDR2 FQNEAQ. This CDR3 reads CASSPQRTGTGANTEAFF. CDR3 nucleotides: TGTGCCAGCAGCCCACAGCGTACGGGGACAGGGGCGAACACTGAAGCTTTCTTT.

The CDR3 protein is CASSEAVSAKNIQYF. The CDR3 DNA follows: TGTGCCAGCAGTGAAGCGGTGTCAGCCAAAAACATTCAGTACTTC. V is TRBV2 and J is TRBJ2-4, with D hard to call. CDR3 length equals 15 residues. CDR1 is SNHLY, CDR2 FYNNEI, per germline. Trimming removed 0 bases from V and 0 bases from J, with 6 bases in between.

The V call is TRBV9, the J call TRBJ1-5; no definite D call. The germline V and J ends were trimmed by 0 bases and 2 bases, with 6 bases remaining between them. There are 14 residues in the CDR3. Germline CDR1 and CDR2: SGDLS and YYNGEE. DNA for the CDR3: TGTGCCAGCAGCGTAGGGGGTGGCAATCAGCCCCAGCATTTT. This codes for CASSVGGGNQPQHF.

V gene TRBV30 combines with J gene TRBJ1-2, with D possibly TRBD1 on 5 matching bases. Germline values: CDR1 GTSNPN, CDR2 SVGIG (reference sequence). V was pared by 2 bases and J by 7 bases, with 26 bases between. The CDR3 covers 17 residues. The CDR3 loop reads CAWSSRADHWGRFGYTF. Written as DNA, the CDR3 is TGTGCCTGGAGTTCCCGCGCCGACCACTGGGGACGTTTTGGCTACACCTTC.

The rearrangement joins TRBV10-1 to TRBJ2-3; the D gene is possibly TRBD1 (5 bases). This CDR3 comprises 13 residues. Deletions cut 3 bases from V and 5 bases from J, with 9 bases between. Per the germline V gene, CDR1 is WNHNN and CDR2 is SYGVQD (reference sequence). CDR3: CASSEGARDTQYF. CDR3 coding DNA: TGCGCCAGCAGTGAAGGGGCTCGAGATACGCAGTATTTT.

The count of this clone is one. V gene TRBV27 combines with J gene TRBJ2-3; unclear D gene. The V end lost 6 bases, the J end lost 3 bases, and 13 bases lay between the germline ends. Germline V gives CDR1 MNHEY, CDR2 SMNVEV (reference sequence). There are 14 residues in the CDR3. This CDR3 is CASSSPGVTDTQYF. CDR3 sequence (DNA): TGTGCCAGCAGCTCTCCTGGGGTTACAGATACGCAGTATTTT.

The chain is built from TRBV4-2 and TRBJ1-4, with 8 nucleotides matching TRBD1. Germline values: CDR1 LGHNA, CDR2 YNFKEQ. V shed 1 base, J shed 7 bases, and the junction held 11 bases outside the gene matches. The CDR3 runs 17 residues. The CDR3 loop reads CASSQAYWQGAGEKLFF. CDR3 sequence (DNA): TGTGCCAGCAGCCAAGCTTACTGGCAGGGGGCTGGTGAAAAACTGTTTTTT.

The chain carries TRBV28 and TRBJ2-7, with 9 bases identical to TRBD2. The V segment lost 6 bases and the J segment 5 bases; nucleotides outside the gene matches: 11. The CDR3 contains 15 residues. Looked up from germline, CDR1 is MDHEN and CDR2 is SYDVKM. The CDR3 DNA sequence: TGTGCCAGCAGCAGTAGCGGGAGTTCAATCCACGAGCAGTACTTC. Protein product: CASSSSGSSIHEQYF.

V usage is TRBV6-5 and J usage is TRBJ2-5, with TRBD1 matching 8 bases. The CDR3 is made up of 15 amino acids. In germline, CDR1 is MNHEY, CDR2 SVGAGI. The junction had 11 bases not matched to a gene; V was cut back by 7 bases and J by 4 bases. The CDR3 protein is CASTDRGLSPETQYF. The CDR3 DNA is TGTGCCAGCACAGACAGGGGTTTATCTCCAGAGACCCAGTACTTC.

V usage is TRBV7-2 and J usage is TRBJ2-7; possibly TRBD1 or TRBD2 for D (5 bases each). Germline V gives CDR1 SGHTA, CDR2 FQGNSA. Trimming removed 0 bases at V and 5 bases at J, with 14 bases between. The CDR3 extends over 15 amino acids. CDR3 nucleotides: TGTGCCAGCAGCTTAGCTGGTAGGAGAGGGGACGAGCAGTACTTC. It specifies CASSLAGRRGDEQYF.

CDR3 coding DNA: TGTGCCAGCAGCTTAGTTGCAGGGGGGAACACCGGGGAGCTGTTTTTT. As protein: CASSLVAGGNTGELFF. The V gene is TRBV11-2, the J gene TRBJ2-2; 7 bases match TRBD1. The CDR3 totals 16 residues. The germline CDR1 and CDR2 sequences are SGHAT and FQNNGV. The V gene end was trimmed by 1 base and the J gene end by 1 base; junction bases not matched to a gene: 3.